These 26 T cell receptor beta chains originate from one sample sequenced in a study of blood T cells in healthy people across ages. PCR was performed a second time for about 7 to 11 cycles using a sample-barcoded 5' primer and a J-beta primer mix. TCRdb reprocessed the 5' RACE reads via MiXCR and lists one record per CDR3 protein. The profile covers 550,000 to 800,000 distinct CDR3 sequences, with 32% appearing a single time and less than 20% taken by the ten largest. The material sequenced was blood. The receptors were gathered from a woman older than 75 in good health.

With respect to this clonotype: One base away lies a much larger clone, so this may be a sequencing read error. The J gene is TRBJ1-2, the V gene TRBV20-1, with D maybe TRBD1 (6 bases). The germline V gene has CDR1 DFQATT and CDR2 SNEGSKA (reference sequence). V was trimmed by 6 bases and J by 7 bases, leaving 15 bases between them. This CDR3 spans 12 amino acids. CDR3: CSATGTSCGYTF. As DNA, the CDR3 is TGCAGTGCCACCGGGACAAGTTGTGGCTACACCTTC.

The J gene is TRBJ1-5, the V gene TRBV19; D is unclear. With 0 bases removed from V and 9 bases from J, the gap between germline ends came to 9 bases. CDR1 is LNHDA, CDR2 SQIVND, per germline (reference sequence). The CDR3 has 13 amino acids. CDR3: CASSIEGLGPQHF. DNA of the CDR3: TGTGCCAGTAGTATAGAAGGCTTGGGGCCCCAGCATTTT.

Comments on this clonotype: One base away lies a much larger clone, so this may be a sequencing read error. The chain couples TRBV20-1 to TRBJ2-5; D is ambiguous. Trimming pared 2 bases from V and 11 bases from J, leaving 21 bases between. The CDR3 extends over 14 amino acids. CDR1 DFQATT and CDR2 SNEGSKA come from the germline V gene (reference sequence). In nucleotides, the CDR3 is TGCAGTGCTAGAACAGCGAGCATCTACAATGAGCAGTACTTC. Its translation: CSARTASIYNEQYF.

Concerning this clonotype itself: This may come from a read error, since a much larger clone is one base off. The chain joins TRBV20-1 to TRBJ2-1; 14 bases fit TRBD2. Germline trimming cut 2 bases from V and 10 bases from J; bases unmatched to any gene: 7. This CDR3 spans 15 amino acids. CDR1 is DFQATT and CDR2 is SNEGSKA in the germline V gene (reference sequence). CDR3 residues: CSARLTSGGAYEQFF. The CDR3 coding sequence is TGCAGTGCTAGACTGACTAGCGGGGGGGCCTACGAGCAGTTCTTC.

This clonotype has only a few counts. A much larger clone sits a single nucleotide away, making a read error possible. The rearrangement joins TRBV5-5 to TRBJ2-5; D unclear. TRBJ2-7 explains the end of the DNA better; the J call may be wrong. Germline assignment: CDR1 SGHKS and CDR2 YYEKEE (reference sequence). This CDR3 is 17 amino acids long. The CDR3 DNA reads TGTGCCAGCAGCTCGCTGGGTGGTGGGGTTGGAACCAACGAGCAGTACTTC. Protein: CASSSLGGGVGTNEQYF.

This clonotype has a single count. The gene calls are TRBV5-1 and TRBJ1-4, with D uncertain. Trimming shortened V by 0 bases and J by 11 bases, and 14 bases separated the two germline ends. This CDR3 is built from 14 residues. The germline V gene has CDR1 SGHRS and CDR2 YFSETQ. CDR3 in DNA: TGCGCCAGCAGCTTGGCAGGTGGTCTGGACAAACTGTTTTTT. Its translation is CASSLAGGLDKLFF.

V usage is TRBV12-3 or TRBV12-4 and J usage is TRBJ2-6, with D possibly matching TRBD1 (6 bases). This CDR3 spans 14 amino acids. Trimming pared 8 bases from V and 11 bases from J, leaving 19 bases between. The CDR3 nucleotides are TGTGCCAGCGCCCGATCCTACAGGGACCACGTCCTGACTTTC. Encoded protein: CASARSYRDHVLTF.

V usage is TRBV15 and J usage is TRBJ2-4, with 8 bases aligning to TRBD1. The DNA end is more similar to TRBJ2-7, so the J call may be wrong. Germline V gene data show CDR1 as LNHNV and CDR2 as YYDKDF (reference sequence). CDR3 size: 15 residues. The CDR3 loop reads CATSTRQGLTYEQYF. CDR3 DNA sequence: TGTGCCACCAGCACCCGACAGGGGTTGACCTACGAGCAGTACTTC.

Concerning this clonotype: A much bigger clone sits one base away, suggesting this may be a read error. This rearrangement joins TRBV7-9 to TRBJ2-5; 12 bases match TRBD2. Germline values: CDR1 SEHNR, CDR2 FQNEAQ (reference sequence). V trimming: 4 bases; J trimming: 11 bases; junction bases outside the gene matches: 20. The CDR3 spans 18 residues. The CDR3 DNA sequence: TGTGCCAGCAGCTCATCTATCGGACTAGCGGGGCATTACAATGAGCAGTACTTC. The encoded protein is CASSSSIGLAGHYNEQYF.

This clonotype was detected ten times or more. The chain combines TRBV20-1 with TRBJ2-3, with a tentative D call TRBD2 (5 bases). There are 15 residues in the CDR3. The V gene lost 3 bases and the J gene lost 0 bases, with 13 bases spanning the gap. Germline V lookup: CDR1 DFQATT, CDR2 SNEGSKA (reference sequence). The CDR3 loop reads CSASPDGKSTDTQYF. DNA for the CDR3: TGCAGTGCTAGCCCCGACGGGAAGAGCACAGATACGCAGTATTTT.

A remark on this clonotype: This may come from a read error, since a much larger clone is one base off. V is TRBV7-2 and J is TRBJ1-6; possibly TRBD1 for D (6 bases). The germline CDR1 and CDR2 sequences are SGHTA and FQGNSA. The CDR3 length is 16 residues. The CDR3 DNA is TGTGCCAGCAGCCCAACAGGGCACACCGATAATTCACCCCCCCACTTT. Its translation is CASSPTGHTDNSPPHF. Using reference TRBV7-2 and TRBJ1-6 for the parts outside the CDR3, the full variable domain is GAGVSQSPSNKVTEKGKDVELRCDPISGHTALYWYRQSLGQGLEFLIYFQGNSAPDKSGLPSDRFSAERTGGSVSTLTIQRTQQEDSAVYLCASSPTGHTDNSPPHFGNGTRLTVT.

The chain links TRBV7-2 to TRBJ1-2, with 8 bases that match TRBD1. The V segment lost 5 bases and the J segment 6 bases; nucleotides outside the gene matches: 8. Germline V CDR1 and CDR2: SGHTA, FQGNSA. CDR3 length: 14 residues. In nucleotides, the CDR3 is TGTGCCAGCAGCCGCCCGGGGACAGGTGATGGCTACACCTTC. Protein sequence: CASSRPGTGDGYTF.

This chain connects TRBV21-1 to TRBJ1-5; the D call TRBD1 from the table was never checked on the DNA. TRBV21-1 is annotated as a pseudogene. The CDR3 consists of 13 residues. The CDR3 DNA reads TGTGCCAGCGCCAGGGGGGGAAATCAGCCCCAGCATTTT. Its translation: CASARGGNQPQHF.

This clonotype came up many times. This chain's CDR3 is CASRSGRTTNEQFF. The DNA for the CDR3 is TGTGCCAGCCGTTCGGGACGGACAACTAATGAGCAGTTCTTC. The V call is TRBV4-2, the J call TRBJ2-1; either TRBD1 or TRBD2 may supply D (5 bases each). Trimming shortened V by 8 bases and J by 7 bases, and 18 bases separated the two germline ends. The CDR3 is made up of 14 amino acids. Germline V lookup: CDR1 LGHNA, CDR2 YNFKEQ.

The chain uses TRBV19 and TRBJ2-1; D might be TRBD2 (7 bases). The V gene lost 8 bases and the J gene lost 3 bases, with 17 bases spanning the gap. The CDR3 sequence is 15 residues long. Germline-derived CDR1 and CDR2 are LNHDA and SQIVND (reference sequence). As DNA, the CDR3 is TGTGCCAGTTGGGAACGGGGGGCTTTCTACAATGAGCAGTTCTTC. Protein sequence: CASWERGAFYNEQFF.

The sample holds a few counts of this clonotype. The gene calls are TRBV19 and TRBJ2-6, with D possibly being TRBD2 (5 bases). The germline V gene has CDR1 LNHDA and CDR2 SQIVND (reference sequence). This CDR3 spans 18 amino acids. Trimming cost V 7 bases and J 0 bases, with 19 bases left between them. CDR3 loop: CASTKVGRESSGANVLTF. CDR3 DNA: TGTGCCAGTACCAAAGTAGGACGGGAATCCTCTGGGGCCAACGTCCTGACTTTC.

This clonotype was found many times. This sequence joins TRBV20-1 and TRBJ2-5, with D uncertain. This CDR3 has 12 residues. The V end lost 5 bases, the J end lost 1 base, and 8 bases lay between the germline ends. Germline V CDR1 and CDR2: DFQATT, SNEGSKA (reference sequence). The CDR3 sequence: CSALDRQETQYF. The CDR3 nucleotides are TGCAGTGCTCTTGACCGCCAAGAGACCCAGTACTTC.

As DNA, the CDR3 is TGTGCCAGCAGCTTAGGACCCGGAGCGGCTTATAGCTCCTACGAGCAGTACTTC. Amino acid sequence: CASSLGPGAAYSSYEQYF. The V gene is TRBV11-2, the J gene TRBJ2-7, with D possibly TRBD2 on 5 matching bases. The CDR3 spans 18 residues. Germline V gene sequence: CDR1 SGHAT, CDR2 FQNNGV. Between the trimmed V and J ends, which lost 1 base and 0 bases, there was a span of 19 bases. Combining the CDR3 with reference TRBV11-2 and TRBJ2-7 gives the whole variable domain EAGVAQSPRYKIIEKRQSVAFWCNPISGHATLYWYQQILGQGPKLLIQFQNNGVVDDSQLPKDRFSAERLKGVDSTLKIQPAKLEDSAVYLCASSLGPGAAYSSYEQYFGPGTRLTVT.

The CDR3 sequence: CASSPRTRGGSETQYF. The CDR3 DNA reads TGCGCCAGCAGCCCAAGGACGCGGGGGGGGAGCGAGACCCAGTACTTC. The V and J genes are TRBV5-1 and TRBJ2-4; the match to TRBD2 covers 9 bases. The end of the DNA fits TRBJ2-5 better, so the J call may be wrong. The CDR3 runs to 16 residues. Germline values: CDR1 SGHRS, CDR2 YFSETQ.

V gene TRBV7-2 combines with J gene TRBJ1-2, with 9 positions matching TRBD1. The J segment lost 7 bases and the V segment lost 5 bases, leaving 5 bases of the junction unmatched. From germline, CDR1 is SGHTA and CDR2 FQGNSA. The CDR3 spans 13 residues. Here the CDR3 reads CASSAGQGSGYTF. CDR3 bases: TGTGCCAGCAGCGCAGGACAGGGGAGTGGCTACACCTTC.

At least ten counts were recorded for this clonotype. The chain combines TRBV11-3 with TRBJ2-1; 9 nucleotides agree with TRBD2. V shed 1 base, J shed 4 bases, and the junction held 5 bases outside the gene matches. The CDR3 is 16 residues long. Germline CDR1 and CDR2: SGHNT and YENEEA. The CDR3 is CASSLVSSGGYNEQFF. DNA for the CDR3: TGTGCCAGCAGCTTAGTGAGTAGCGGGGGTTACAATGAGCAGTTCTTC.

The V gene is TRBV7-3, the J gene TRBJ2-4; weak D call: TRBD2 (6 bases). Germline loops: CDR1 SGHTA, CDR2 FQGTGA. Trimming removed 5 bases at V and 3 bases at J, with 14 bases between. This CDR3 is built from 15 residues. CDR3 protein: CASSPGYGGKNIQYF. The CDR3 nucleotides are TGTGCCAGCAGCCCAGGGTACGGGGGCAAAAACATTCAGTACTTC.

There are many counts of this clonotype. This chain connects TRBV20-1 to TRBJ2-3, with TRBD2 identical over 8 bases. The V segment lost 0 bases and the J segment 3 bases; nucleotides outside the gene matches: 5. The CDR3 is 15 amino acids. Per germline, CDR1 DFQATT and CDR2 SNEGSKA (reference sequence). CDR3 nucleotide sequence: TGCAGTGCTAGAGATCGGCGCGGGGGGACAGATACGCAGTATTTT. Protein: CSARDRRGGTDTQYF.

This clonotype was observed many times. The rearrangement uses TRBV6-5 and TRBJ2-3, with TRBD2 matching over 8 bases. The V gene end was trimmed by 2 bases and the J gene end by 5 bases; junction bases not matched to a gene: 6. In germline, CDR1 is MNHEY, CDR2 SVGAGI. The CDR3 runs to 15 residues. This chain's CDR3 is CASSYRGGVGDTQYF. The CDR3 DNA reads as TGTGCCAGCAGTTACCGGGGGGGGGTTGGAGATACGCAGTATTTT.

This clonotype was seen many times. The V and J genes are TRBV20-1 and TRBJ2-5, with 9 nucleotides matching TRBD2. V lost 6 bases and J lost 2; bases outside the gene matches: 4. CDR3 size: 13 residues. The germline V gene has CDR1 DFQATT and CDR2 SNEGSKA (reference sequence). In DNA form, the CDR3 reads TGCAGTGCGTCCCTAGCGGGACAAGAGACCCAGTACTTC. Translating gives CSASLAGQETQYF.

This clonotype was seen a few times. Here the CDR3 reads CSASGSLVSNQPQHF. The CDR3 bases are TGCAGTGCTAGTGGCAGCCTGGTGAGCAATCAGCCCCAGCATTTT. The chain employs TRBV20-1 and TRBJ1-5; no reliable D call. The germline V gene encodes CDR1 DFQATT and CDR2 SNEGSKA (reference sequence). This CDR3 contains 15 residues. V shed 3 bases and J shed 1 base, with 13 bases lying between them.